In its sample, the clone carrying this T cell receptor (beta chain) was seen a few times. The PCR template was genomic DNA. Amplification of the beta chain CDR3 used 30 forward and 13 reverse multiplex primers. One entry per CDR3 protein, called by TCRdb with MiXCR from the multiplex PCR reads. Among 250,000 or so distinct CDR3 sequences listed, approximately 50% were seen once. The sample comes from a study of type 1 and type 2 diabetes patients. From germline, CDR1 is SQVTM and CDR2 ANQGSEA. This CDR3 is built from 15 residues. V lost 0 bases, J lost 1 base, and 13 bases lay in between. The receptor's source is a man between 18 and 29 years old with type 2 diabetes. Sequences were obtained from peripheral blood mononuclear cells (PBMCs). V gene TRBV29-1 combines with J gene TRBJ2-7; possible D gene TRBD1, 6 bases. The CDR3 region has the DNA TGCAGCGTTGAAGAACCGTACAGGGAGTCCTACGAGCAGTACTTC. Residues: CSVEEPYRESYEQYF.